The rows below give T cell receptor beta chains drawn from one sample of a study of blood T cell repertoires in COVID-19. The assay was immunoSEQ multiplex PCR, and TCRdb's table has in-frame clones only and misses some. The data hold a few hundred thousand clones, with roughly 90% observed a single time. The sample was PBMCs or T cells enriched from blood (not recorded which). The receptors stem from a woman aged 25-40 years who had recovered from COVID-19. Both conserved end residues are part of each CDR3. A D gene is named only where the DNA matches it firmly.

j_gene	v_gene	d_gene	CDR3aa	CDR3nt
TRBJ1-1	TRBV7-9	NA	CASSPDAEAFF	TGTGCCAGCAGCCCTGACGCGGAGGCTTTCTTT
TRBJ1-6	TRBV4-1	NA	CASSQEGQGPLHF	TGCGCCAGCAGCCAAGAAGGGCAGGGACCCCTCCACTTT
TRBJ1-2	TRBV6-5	NA	CASSSRTYGYTF	TGTGCCAGCAGTTCTAGAACCTATGGCTACACCTTC
TRBJ2-1	TRBV10-3	TRBD2	CAITHTLAGSYNEQFF	TGTGCCATCACCCACACTCTAGCGGGCTCCTACAATGAGCAGTTCTTC
TRBJ2-3	TRBV6-5	NA	CASSSDWQDTQYF	TGTGCCAGCAGTTCCGACTGGCAAGATACGCAGTATTTT
TRBJ2-7	TRBV5-6	NA	CASSSGGGSYEQYF	TGTGCCAGCAGCTCGGGCGGAGGGTCCTACGAGCAGTACTTC
TRBJ1-1	TRBV7-2	TRBD1	CASSANDRGPLGTEAFF	TGTGCCAGCAGCGCAAACGACAGGGGGCCTTTGGGCACTGAAGCTTTCTTT
TRBJ2-2	TRBV11-2	TRBD1	CASSPQGAGSGELFF	TGTGCCAGCAGTCCACAGGGGGCAGGTAGCGGGGAGCTGTTTTTT
TRBJ2-3	TRBV27	TRBD2	CASSLHGRAPDTQYF	TGTGCCAGCAGTTTACACGGGAGGGCCCCAGATACGCAGTATTTT
TRBJ2-2	TRBV7-7	TRBD2	CASSPQAGTTNTGELFF	TGTGCTAGCAGCCCCCAGGCGGGGACTACTAACACCGGGGAGCTGTTTTTT
TRBJ2-1	TRBV7-2	NA	CASRPRGVYNEQFF	TGTGCCAGCAGGCCCCGGGGAGTATACAATGAGCAGTTCTTC